The rows below give T cell receptor beta chains drawn from one sample of a study of blood T cell repertoires in COVID-19. The table came from immunoSEQ multiplex PCR; TCRdb's copy has only in-frame clones and leaves some out. Altogether some 100,000 clones are present, 81% being singletons, with the ten largest covering 10%. Material: peripheral blood. The receptor source for this set is a human donor in a cohort sampled during active COVID-19. CDR3s include the opening cysteine and the closing phenylalanine or tryptophan. The D gene is left open where the match is weak. The size entry is marked missing in some rows and otherwise reads once, few, many or a size class.

j_gene: TRBJ2-3; abundance: -; v_gene: TRBV7-2; d_gene: -; CDR3nt: TGTGCCAGCAGCTATAGCACAGGGACGCTAGGCTCCCAGTATTTT; CDR3aa: CASSYSTGTLGSQYF
j_gene: TRBJ1-2; abundance: -; v_gene: TRBV5-5; d_gene: TRBD1; CDR3nt: TGTGCCAGCAGCTGGACCGGGACAGCCTCTTATGGCTACACCTTC; CDR3aa: CASSWTGTASYGYTF
j_gene: TRBJ2-5; abundance: -; v_gene: TRBV15; d_gene: TRBD2; CDR3nt: TGTGCCACCAGCAGACCTTTAGGACTAGCGGGTTTTCAAGAGACCCAGTACTTC; CDR3aa: CATSRPLGLAGFQETQYF
j_gene: TRBJ1-6; abundance: -; v_gene: TRBV7-6; d_gene: TRBD1; CDR3nt: TGTGCCAGCAGCCTACAGGGGAGTTCACCCCTCCACTTT; CDR3aa: CASSLQGSSPLHF
j_gene: TRBJ2-7; abundance: -; v_gene: TRBV19; d_gene: TRBD1; CDR3nt: TGTGCCACTCGACAGGGGATATACTACGAGCAGTACTTC; CDR3aa: CATRQGIYYEQYF
j_gene: TRBJ2-5; abundance: -; v_gene: TRBV30; d_gene: -; CDR3nt: TGTGCCTGGAGTGTACAGAAGACCCAGTACTTC; CDR3aa: CAWSVQKTQYF
j_gene: TRBJ1-3; abundance: -; v_gene: TRBV11-2; d_gene: -; CDR3nt: TGTGCCAGCAGCTTAGTATGGGGGACTACTGGAAACACCATATATTTT; CDR3aa: CASSLVWGTTGNTIYF
j_gene: TRBJ2-7; abundance: once; v_gene: TRBV7-2; d_gene: TRBD1; CDR3nt: TGTGCCAGCAGCTTGGGACAGGGGGCCTTCTACGAGCAGTACTTC; CDR3aa: CASSLGQGAFYEQYF
j_gene: TRBJ1-2; abundance: -; v_gene: TRBV7-2; d_gene: -; CDR3nt: TGTGCCAGCAGCCCCGGAAAGGGGGCTAACTATGGCTACACCTTC; CDR3aa: CASSPGKGANYGYTF
j_gene: TRBJ2-2; abundance: -; v_gene: TRBV7-2; d_gene: -; CDR3nt: TGTGCCAGCAGCCCCCAGGGTTCCACCGGGGAGCTGTTTTTT; CDR3aa: CASSPQGSTGELFF
j_gene: TRBJ1-2; abundance: -; v_gene: TRBV30; d_gene: -; CDR3nt: TGTGCCTGGAGCAACAGGCAGAACCTCTATGGCTACACCTTC; CDR3aa: CAWSNRQNLYGYTF
j_gene: TRBJ2-7; abundance: -; v_gene: TRBV5-8; d_gene: -; CDR3nt: TGTGCCAGCAGTTTCGGACAGTCCTACGAGCAGTACTTC; CDR3aa: CASSFGQSYEQYF
j_gene: TRBJ1-1; abundance: -; v_gene: TRBV28; d_gene: TRBD1; CDR3nt: TGTGCCAGCAGTCGTCGACAGGGATCGAACACTGAAGCTTTCTTT; CDR3aa: CASSRRQGSNTEAFF
j_gene: TRBJ1-4; abundance: -; v_gene: TRBV6-5; d_gene: -; CDR3nt: TGTGCCAGCAGTTACTCGAGGCGGGGATCGAAACTGTTTTTT; CDR3aa: CASSYSRRGSKLFF
j_gene: TRBJ2-7; abundance: few; v_gene: TRBV29-1; d_gene: -; CDR3nt: TGCAGCGTTAGGGTCAGGACTTCCTACGAGCAGTACTTC; CDR3aa: CSVRVRTSYEQYF
j_gene: TRBJ1-6; abundance: -; v_gene: TRBV5-1; d_gene: -; CDR3nt: TGCGCCAGCAGCTTGGGGGACTATTCACCTATGTATAATTCACCCCTCCACTTT; CDR3aa: CASSLGDYSPMYNSPLHF
j_gene: TRBJ1-1; abundance: -; v_gene: TRBV19; d_gene: -; CDR3nt: TGTGCCAGCTCACGGTTCTCGAACACTGAAGCTTTCTTT; CDR3aa: CASSRFSNTEAFF
j_gene: TRBJ2-5; abundance: once; v_gene: TRBV20-1; d_gene: TRBD2; CDR3nt: TGCAGTGTCCCCCGGCGGGAGGACCAGTACTTC; CDR3aa: CSVPRREDQYF
j_gene: TRBJ2-3; abundance: -; v_gene: TRBV6-5; d_gene: TRBD2; CDR3nt: TGTGCCAGCAGCCAGGGGACTAGCGGGAGAGATACGCAGTATTTT; CDR3aa: CASSQGTSGRDTQYF
j_gene: TRBJ2-1; abundance: -; v_gene: TRBV7-3; d_gene: -; CDR3nt: TGTGCCAGCAGCATGGGGCCCCCCAATGAGCAGTTCTTC; CDR3aa: CASSMGPPNEQFF
j_gene: TRBJ2-7; abundance: -; v_gene: TRBV29-1; d_gene: TRBD2; CDR3nt: TGCAGCGTTGTGGGACTAGCGGGAGCCCTCTCCTACGAGCAGTACTTC; CDR3aa: CSVVGLAGALSYEQYF
j_gene: TRBJ2-7; abundance: medium-sized; v_gene: TRBV7-3; d_gene: TRBD1; CDR3nt: TGTGCCAGCAGCTTAACTGGGACAGGGGGTTACGAGCAGTACTTC; CDR3aa: CASSLTGTGGYEQYF
j_gene: TRBJ2-1; abundance: -; v_gene: TRBV6-1; d_gene: TRBD2; CDR3nt: TGTGCCAGCAGTGACTGGACTAGCGGGGGGTCCGAGCCCTACAATGAGCAGTTCTTC; CDR3aa: CASSDWTSGGSEPYNEQFF
j_gene: TRBJ2-5; abundance: -; v_gene: TRBV6-5; d_gene: TRBD1; CDR3nt: TGTGCCAGCAGTAACCCCGGGACAGAGCAAGAGACCCAGTACTTC; CDR3aa: CASSNPGTEQETQYF
j_gene: TRBJ2-7; abundance: -; v_gene: TRBV4-1; d_gene: TRBD1; CDR3nt: TGCGCCAGCAGCCAAGCCCCTAACAGGGGAGCCGCCGAGCAGTACTTC; CDR3aa: CASSQAPNRGAAEQYF
j_gene: TRBJ2-5; abundance: -; v_gene: TRBV18; d_gene: TRBD2; CDR3nt: TGTGCCAGCTCGCTGGGACTAGGGGAGACCCAGTACTTC; CDR3aa: CASSLGLGETQYF
j_gene: TRBJ2-5; abundance: -; v_gene: TRBV7-6; d_gene: TRBD2; CDR3nt: TGTGCCAGCAGCGGATCCGGGACTAGCGGGAGGAAAGAGACCCAGTACTTC; CDR3aa: CASSGSGTSGRKETQYF
j_gene: TRBJ2-7; abundance: -; v_gene: TRBV7-9; d_gene: TRBD2; CDR3nt: TGTGCCAGCAGCTTCAGCGGGGGCTCCTACGAGCAGTACTTC; CDR3aa: CASSFSGGSYEQYF
j_gene: TRBJ2-7; abundance: -; v_gene: TRBV24-1; d_gene: TRBD2; CDR3nt: TGTGCCACCAGTGATTCGAGGACTAGCGGGAGATCCTACGAGCAGTACTTC; CDR3aa: CATSDSRTSGRSYEQYF
j_gene: TRBJ1-5; abundance: -; v_gene: TRBV7-8; d_gene: -; CDR3nt: TGTGCCAGCAGCTTAGTCCCAGGGCTCTATGATCAGCCCCAGCATTTT; CDR3aa: CASSLVPGLYDQPQHF
j_gene: TRBJ2-1; abundance: -; v_gene: TRBV11-3; d_gene: TRBD2; CDR3nt: TGTGCCAGCTTCTCGGGACTAGCCCAGGGCGGTGAGCAGTTCTTC; CDR3aa: CASFSGLAQGGEQFF
j_gene: TRBJ2-5; abundance: once; v_gene: TRBV7-9; d_gene: -; CDR3nt: TGTGCCAGCAGCTTACAAGGGGGCCAAGAGACCCAGTACTTC; CDR3aa: CASSLQGGQETQYF
j_gene: TRBJ2-7; abundance: -; v_gene: TRBV5-1; d_gene: TRBD1; CDR3nt: TGCGCCAGCAGCTTGGCGGGACAGGGGTACGAGCAGTACTTC; CDR3aa: CASSLAGQGYEQYF
j_gene: TRBJ1-6; abundance: -; v_gene: TRBV4-1; d_gene: TRBD1; CDR3nt: TGCGCCAGCAGCCAGAGCCCGGGACAGGGTAATTCACCCCTCCACTTT; CDR3aa: CASSQSPGQGNSPLHF
j_gene: TRBJ1-3; abundance: once; v_gene: TRBV5-6; d_gene: -; CDR3nt: TGTGCCAGCAGCCAAGACATCTCTGGAAACACCATATATTTT; CDR3aa: CASSQDISGNTIYF
j_gene: TRBJ2-1; abundance: -; v_gene: TRBV7-2; d_gene: -; CDR3nt: TGTGCCAGCAGCCTCACCCTAGGCGGGATGGCCGGGGATGAGCAGTTCTTC; CDR3aa: CASSLTLGGMAGDEQFF
j_gene: TRBJ1-2; abundance: -; v_gene: TRBV27; d_gene: TRBD1; CDR3nt: TGTGCCAGCAGTCCGGGACAGGGGCTCTATGGCTACACCTTC; CDR3aa: CASSPGQGLYGYTF
j_gene: TRBJ2-3; abundance: -; v_gene: TRBV10-3; d_gene: TRBD2; CDR3nt: TGTGCCATCAGTGAGACACCGACTAGCGGGAAGTATTTT; CDR3aa: CAISETPTSGKYF
j_gene: TRBJ2-7; abundance: -; v_gene: TRBV6-5; d_gene: TRBD2; CDR3nt: TGTGCCAGCAGTTACGTAGCGGGAAGGAGCTACGAGCAGTACTTC; CDR3aa: CASSYVAGRSYEQYF
j_gene: TRBJ2-7; abundance: -; v_gene: TRBV7-9; d_gene: TRBD1; CDR3nt: TGTGCCAGCAGCCCACGGACAGGAGTTGGCGAGCAGTACTTC; CDR3aa: CASSPRTGVGEQYF
j_gene: TRBJ1-1; abundance: -; v_gene: TRBV5-1; d_gene: -; CDR3nt: TGCGCCAGCAGCTTGGAGCTTCTGAACACTGAAGCTTTCTTT; CDR3aa: CASSLELLNTEAFF
j_gene: TRBJ1-5; abundance: few; v_gene: TRBV7-9; d_gene: TRBD1; CDR3nt: TGTGCCAGCAGCTTCGGGACAGGGGGCCCTCAGCCCCAGCATTTT; CDR3aa: CASSFGTGGPQPQHF
j_gene: TRBJ1-1; abundance: -; v_gene: TRBV30; d_gene: TRBD1; CDR3nt: TGTGCCTGGAGGGGGGCAGGGGGACCCATAGGGACTTTCTTT; CDR3aa: CAWRGAGGPIGTFF
j_gene: TRBJ1-1; abundance: -; v_gene: TRBV18; d_gene: TRBD1; CDR3nt: TGTGCCAGCTCACCACTCAATGACAGGGCCCAAGCTTTCTTT; CDR3aa: CASSPLNDRAQAFF
j_gene: TRBJ1-4; abundance: -; v_gene: TRBV5-1; d_gene: TRBD1; CDR3nt: TGCGCCAGCAGCTTAGGGGACAGCTTTGAAAAACTGTTTTTT; CDR3aa: CASSLGDSFEKLFF
j_gene: TRBJ2-7; abundance: -; v_gene: TRBV2; d_gene: TRBD2; CDR3nt: TGTGCCAGCCAAGGGACTAGCGGGGGACATACTTACTTC; CDR3aa: CASQGTSGGHTYF
j_gene: TRBJ1-2; abundance: -; v_gene: TRBV5-4; d_gene: -; CDR3nt: TGTGCCAGCAGCTCACAGGCCCGGGGCTACACCTTC; CDR3aa: CASSSQARGYTF
j_gene: TRBJ1-6; abundance: -; v_gene: TRBV30; d_gene: -; CDR3nt: TGTGCCTGGAGTGTACCAACAGGCCGGTCACCCCTCCACTTT; CDR3aa: CAWSVPTGRSPLHF
j_gene: TRBJ2-7; abundance: -; v_gene: TRBV29-1; d_gene: TRBD1; CDR3nt: TGCAGCGTTCGCCAGGGGGCAAGCGAGCAGTACTTC; CDR3aa: CSVRQGASEQYF
j_gene: TRBJ1-1; abundance: -; v_gene: TRBV14; d_gene: -; CDR3nt: TGTGCCAGCAGCCCAAGCGGAGATACTAGGACCATGAACACTGAAGCTTTCTTT; CDR3aa: CASSPSGDTRTMNTEAFF
j_gene: TRBJ1-1; abundance: -; v_gene: TRBV24-1; d_gene: -; CDR3nt: TGTGCCACCAGTCACGGAGGGGGGGGGCAAAACACTGAAGCTTTCTTT; CDR3aa: CATSHGGGGQNTEAFF
j_gene: TRBJ1-3; abundance: -; v_gene: TRBV11-3; d_gene: TRBD1; CDR3nt: TGTGCCAGCAGCTTAGAAGGCGGGACAGCCGGAAACACCATATATTTT; CDR3aa: CASSLEGGTAGNTIYF
j_gene: TRBJ1-4; abundance: -; v_gene: TRBV27; d_gene: TRBD1; CDR3nt: TGTGCCAGCAGTCCGTGGACAGGGCGGCGAGAAAAACTGTTTTTT; CDR3aa: CASSPWTGRREKLFF
j_gene: TRBJ1-5; abundance: few; v_gene: TRBV7-3; d_gene: TRBD1; CDR3nt: TGTGCCAGCAGAACAAGGGGGACAGAGAATGGGTTTGCCAATCAGCCCCAGCATTTT; CDR3aa: CASRTRGTENGFANQPQHF
j_gene: TRBJ1-2; abundance: few; v_gene: TRBV7-2; d_gene: TRBD1; CDR3nt: TGTGCCAGCAGCTCGAGACAGGGGGCTCCTTATGGCTACACCTTC; CDR3aa: CASSSRQGAPYGYTF
j_gene: TRBJ2-1; abundance: -; v_gene: TRBV14; d_gene: TRBD1; CDR3nt: TGTGCCAGCAGCCAAGATTCCCGCAGGGACAGGGGCTCTGAGCAGTTCTTC; CDR3aa: CASSQDSRRDRGSEQFF
j_gene: TRBJ1-1; abundance: -; v_gene: TRBV19; d_gene: -; CDR3nt: TGTGCCAGTAGTCCCGGGACACTGAACACTGAAGCTTTCTTT; CDR3aa: CASSPGTLNTEAFF
j_gene: TRBJ2-6; abundance: once; v_gene: TRBV7-2; d_gene: -; CDR3nt: TGTGCCAGCAGCTCCGGGACACTTAGCTCTGGGGCCAACGTCCTGACTTTC; CDR3aa: CASSSGTLSSGANVLTF